The 18 T cell receptor beta chains listed next were all sequenced from one sample in a study of blood T cell dynamics during melanoma immunotherapy. Clones were sequenced by immunoSEQ multiplex PCR, and TCRdb holds only the in-frame ones, with some missing. The sample carries 9,500 to 14,000 clones, roughly 83% recorded once. The time point denotes: pre-treatment baseline. This sample comprised blood, obtained from a patient treated with checkpoint blockade. Receptor source: a human donor with melanoma.

This clone was counted a single time. V and J are TRBV6-5 and TRBJ1-2, with TRBD1 matching 7 bases. Germline V gene sequence: CDR1 MNHEY, CDR2 SVGAGI. The CDR3 is 15 residues long. V dropped 6 bases and J dropped 0; count of bases not matched to a gene: 7. DNA of the CDR3: TGTGCCAGCAGACAACGGACAGGACCTAACTATGGCTACACCTTC. It translates to CASRQRTGPNYGYTF.

V usage is TRBV28 and J usage is TRBJ2-5; D gene ambiguous. The assigned J gene may be wrong: the sequence end matches TRBJ2-7 better. The CDR3 runs to 14 residues. Germline CDR1 reads MDHEN; CDR2 reads SYDVKM. The CDR3 is CASSLYGSSYEQYF. The CDR3 DNA sequence: TGTGCCAGCAGTTTATATGGTAGCAGCTACGAGCAGTACTTC.

V is TRBV7-2 and J is TRBJ2-7; D is uncertain. The CDR3 is 13 amino acids. Germline lookup yields CDR1 SGHTA and CDR2 FQGNSA. Trimming left V 4 bases short and J 1 base short, with 8 bases between. CDR3 amino acids: CASSSAGSYEQYF. The CDR3 DNA follows: TGTGCCAGCAGCTCCGCCGGATCCTACGAGCAGTACTTC.

The CDR3 loop reads CASSHHNEQFF. The CDR3 DNA follows: TGCGCCAGCAGCCACCACAATGAGCAGTTCTTC. V usage is TRBV4-1 and J usage is TRBJ2-1; unclear D gene. The V end lost 3 bases, the J end lost 5 bases, and 2 bases lay between the germline ends. This CDR3 has 11 residues. From germline, CDR1 is MGHRA and CDR2 YSYEKL.

The chain carries TRBV4-1 and TRBJ2-5; D is unresolved. The last part of the DNA fits TRBJ2-7 better; the J call may be wrong. The CDR3 extends over 12 amino acids. Germline V gene lookup returns CDR1 MGHRA and CDR2 YSYEKL. The DNA of the CDR3 is TGCGCCAGCAGCTCGGCCACCGACGAGCAGTACTTC. As protein: CASSSATDEQYF.

This chain links TRBV5-1 with TRBJ1-1, with TRBD1 as a possible D gene (5 bases). Germline V gene sequence: CDR1 SGHRS, CDR2 YFSETQ. CDR3 length equals 15 residues. Trimming cost V 0 bases and J 1 base, with 10 bases left between them. As DNA, the CDR3 is TGCGCCAGCAGCTTGGTTGGGGCTGGGAACACTGAAGCTTTCTTT. It codes for CASSLVGAGNTEAFF. Full variable domain (missing parts from reference TRBV5-1 and TRBJ1-1): KAGVTQTPRYLIKTRGQQVTLSCSPISGHRSVSWYQQTPGQGLQFLFEYFSETQRNKGNFPGRFSGRQFSNSRSEMNVSTLELGDSALYLCASSLVGAGNTEAFFGQGTRLTVV.

V and J are TRBV28 and TRBJ1-2; D remains unclear. Germline V gene lookup returns CDR1 MDHEN and CDR2 SYDVKM. Between the trimmed V and J ends, which lost 6 bases and 0 bases, there was a span of 17 bases. CDR3 length equals 16 residues. The CDR3 is CASSPLILLANYGYTF. The CDR3, as DNA: TGTGCCAGCAGCCCTTTAATACTGCTAGCTAACTATGGCTACACCTTC.

V gene TRBV29-1 combines with J gene TRBJ2-1; either TRBD1 or TRBD2 may fit D (5 bases each). V was clipped by 2 bases and J by 1 base, with 12 bases between them. Looked up from germline, CDR1 is SQVTM and CDR2 is ANQGSEA. CDR3 length: 15 residues. CDR3 DNA sequence: TGCAGCGTTGAAAGGGGTTCGGGGTCCTACAATGAGCAGTTCTTC. Translating it yields CSVERGSGSYNEQFF.

This clone is a singleton in its sample. CDR3 coding DNA: TGTGCCAGCAGCTTGTATGTGGGCACCGGGGAGCTGTTTTTT. Its translation: CASSLYVGTGELFF. V gene TRBV7-2 combines with J gene TRBJ2-2, with no clear D. The V gene's germline CDR1 is SGHTA and CDR2 FQGNSA. This CDR3 comprises 14 residues. The V end lost 3 bases, the J end lost 4 bases, and 9 bases lay between the germline ends.

The chain links TRBV5-4 to TRBJ2-5, with D unresolved. Trimming stripped 3 bases from V and 3 bases from J, with 6 bases between. Germline loops: CDR1 SGHNT, CDR2 YYREEE (reference sequence). This CDR3 has 12 amino acids. The CDR3 coding sequence is TGTGCCAGCAGCTATGCCAAAGAGACCCAGTACTTC. Amino acids: CASSYAKETQYF.

This chain links TRBV4-1 with TRBJ1-6, with 8 bases lining up with TRBD1. This CDR3 has 15 amino acids. V gave up 2 bases and J gave up 6 bases; unmatched junction bases: 3. Looked up from germline, CDR1 is MGHRA and CDR2 is YSYEKL. The CDR3 sequence is CASSQPDRGNSPLHF. The CDR3 DNA sequence: TGCGCCAGCAGCCAACCCGACAGGGGTAATTCACCCCTCCACTTT.

The chain's CDR3 is CSVEEIGQGRGQYF. DNA for the CDR3: TGCAGCGTTGAAGAAATCGGACAGGGTAGGGGTCAGTACTTC. This chain uses TRBV29-1 with TRBJ2-4, with TRBD1 identical over 8 bases. The CDR3 covers 14 residues. Unmatched junction bases numbered 10, after V lost 0 bases and J lost 12 bases. Germline CDR1 reads SQVTM; CDR2 reads ANQGSEA.

This clone has more than one count but fewer than ten. This chain uses TRBV6-5 with TRBJ1-4, with TRBD1 matching 10 bases. Trimming at V came to 5 bases and at J to 7 bases, leaving 7 bases not matched to a gene. There are 15 residues in the CDR3. Germline V lookup: CDR1 MNHEY, CDR2 SVGAGI. The CDR3 protein is CASSVGDRGSEKLFF. The CDR3 DNA reads TGTGCCAGCAGTGTTGGGGACAGGGGAAGTGAAAAACTGTTTTTT.

The CDR3 reads CASSLTGADTQYF. The DNA of the CDR3 is TGCGCCAGCAGCCTGACAGGGGCAGATACGCAGTATTTT. This chain links TRBV5-1 with TRBJ2-3; 8 nucleotides agree with TRBD1. CDR3 size: 13 residues. With 4 bases clipped from V and 4 bases from J, the junction kept 2 bases outside the gene matches. The germline V gene encodes CDR1 SGHRS and CDR2 YFSETQ. Using reference TRBV5-1 and TRBJ2-3 for the parts outside the CDR3, the full variable domain is KAGVTQTPRYLIKTRGQQVTLSCSPISGHRSVSWYQQTPGQGLQFLFEYFSETQRNKGNFPGRFSGRQFSNSRSEMNVSTLELGDSALYLCASSLTGADTQYFGPGTRLTVL.

The CDR3 sequence: CASSPGTSGSPYEQYF. Written as DNA, the CDR3 is TGTGCCAGCTCACCCGGGACTAGCGGGAGCCCCTACGAGCAGTACTTC. This chain links TRBV18 with TRBJ2-5, with 14 bases fitting TRBD2. With the DNA end fitting TRBJ2-7 better, the J assignment may be wrong. CDR1 is KGHSH, CDR2 LQKENI, per germline. The CDR3 is 16 amino acids.

The V call is TRBV11-2, the J call TRBJ1-1, with 7 positions matching TRBD1. Trimming cost V 4 bases and J 4 bases; bases outside gene matches: 9. CDR1 is SGHAT, CDR2 FQNNGV, per germline. The CDR3 extends over 15 amino acids. The CDR3 nucleotides are TGTGCCAGCAGCTACTTCAGGGGGGTAGGCACTGAAGCTTTCTTT. It yields the protein CASSYFRGVGTEAFF.

The chain employs TRBV28 and TRBJ1-2; 7 bases fit TRBD1. Germline CDR1 MDHEN, CDR2 SYDVKM. This CDR3 contains 14 residues. V trimming: 6 bases; J trimming: 4 bases; junction bases outside the gene matches: 8. This CDR3 reads CASRAQGGAYGYTF. CDR3 DNA: TGTGCCAGCAGAGCCCAGGGGGGAGCCTATGGCTACACCTTC.

In regard to this clone: Its ends do not fully match the called genes, so a read error is possible. J is TRBJ1-2 and V is TRBV10-3, with 10 bases matching TRBD1. Germline CDR1 and CDR2: ENHRY and SYGVKD. This CDR3 region has 15 residues. The CDR3 coding sequence is TGTGCCAGCAGTTATTCCGGGACAGGGGAGTATGGCTACACCTTC. Translated: CASSYSGTGEYGYTF.